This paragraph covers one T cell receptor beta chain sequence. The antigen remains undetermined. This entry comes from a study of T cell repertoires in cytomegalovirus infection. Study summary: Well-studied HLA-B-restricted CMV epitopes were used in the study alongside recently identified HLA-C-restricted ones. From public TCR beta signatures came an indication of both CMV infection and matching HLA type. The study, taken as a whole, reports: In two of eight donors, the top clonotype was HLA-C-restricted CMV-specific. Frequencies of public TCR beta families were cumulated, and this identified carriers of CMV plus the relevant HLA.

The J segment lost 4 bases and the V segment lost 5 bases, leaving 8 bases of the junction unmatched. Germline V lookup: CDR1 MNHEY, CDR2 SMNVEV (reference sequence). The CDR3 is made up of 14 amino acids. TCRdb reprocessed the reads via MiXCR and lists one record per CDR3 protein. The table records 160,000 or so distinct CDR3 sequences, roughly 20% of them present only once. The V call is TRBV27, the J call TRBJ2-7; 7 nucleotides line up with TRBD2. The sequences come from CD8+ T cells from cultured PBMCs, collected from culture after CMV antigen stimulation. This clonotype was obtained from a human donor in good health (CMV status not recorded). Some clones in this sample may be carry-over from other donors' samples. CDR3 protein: CASSGARRGYEQYF. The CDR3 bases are TGTGCCAGCAGTGGCGCCCGGCGGGGGTACGAGCAGTACTTC.